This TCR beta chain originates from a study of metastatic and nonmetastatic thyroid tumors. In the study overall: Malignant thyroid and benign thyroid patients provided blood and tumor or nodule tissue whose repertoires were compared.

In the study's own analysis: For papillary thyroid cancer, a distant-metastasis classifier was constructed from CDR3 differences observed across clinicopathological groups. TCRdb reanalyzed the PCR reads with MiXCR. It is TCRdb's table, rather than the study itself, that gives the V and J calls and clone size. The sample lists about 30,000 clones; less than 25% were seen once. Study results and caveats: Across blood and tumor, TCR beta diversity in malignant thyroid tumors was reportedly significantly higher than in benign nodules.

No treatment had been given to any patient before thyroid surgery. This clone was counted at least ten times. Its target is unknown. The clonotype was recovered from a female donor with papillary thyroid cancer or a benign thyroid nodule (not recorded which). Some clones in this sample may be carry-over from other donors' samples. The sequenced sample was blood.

CDR3 residues: CSARRLAAVTDTQYF. CDR3 nucleotides: TGCAGTGCTAGGCGTCTAGCGGCCGTCACAGATACGCAGTATTTT. V usage is TRBV20-1 and J usage is TRBJ2-3; 7 positions match TRBD2. This CDR3 is built from 15 residues. The germline V gene has CDR1 DFQATT and CDR2 SNEGSKA (reference sequence). V shed 3 bases, J shed 2 bases, and the junction held 8 bases outside the gene matches.